Included here is one T cell receptor beta chain sequence, with context. Its specificity is unknown. Per the germline V gene, CDR1 is LNHDA and CDR2 is SQIVND (reference sequence). Trimming stripped 3 bases from V and 5 bases from J, with 16 bases between. The CDR3 loop spans 16 amino acids. The sample is drawn from a study of cytomegalovirus exposure and HLA in healthy donors. Overall study context: Unique TCR beta sequences numbering some 120 million came from 150 million to 200 million T cells in an earlier analysis. Study-level findings and limits: The study reported that TCR beta sequences accurately predicted HLA-A and HLA-B alleles in most subjects. In a later analysis, donors in an Asian-associated ancestry cluster reportedly had fewer N-insertions in productive TCRs than the cohort mean.

PCR primers comprised 60 Vbeta and 13 Jbeta primers. Repertoires were generated with immunoSEQ multiplex PCR, while TCRdb's copy carries only in-frame clones and drops some. The sample consists of approximately 100,000 clones, 65% to 80% of them appearing once. Each donor was healthy, and each was a bone marrow donor. Sequencing was carried out using PBMCs. The chain joins TRBV19 to TRBJ2-2; D may be TRBD2 (6 bases). The TCR comes from a woman aged 45-65 years in good health and CMV-seropositive. CDR3 sequence (DNA): TGTGCCAGTAGTATCCCCCCCGGGAGACTTACCGGGGAGCTGTTTTTT. Protein: CASSIPPGRLTGELFF.